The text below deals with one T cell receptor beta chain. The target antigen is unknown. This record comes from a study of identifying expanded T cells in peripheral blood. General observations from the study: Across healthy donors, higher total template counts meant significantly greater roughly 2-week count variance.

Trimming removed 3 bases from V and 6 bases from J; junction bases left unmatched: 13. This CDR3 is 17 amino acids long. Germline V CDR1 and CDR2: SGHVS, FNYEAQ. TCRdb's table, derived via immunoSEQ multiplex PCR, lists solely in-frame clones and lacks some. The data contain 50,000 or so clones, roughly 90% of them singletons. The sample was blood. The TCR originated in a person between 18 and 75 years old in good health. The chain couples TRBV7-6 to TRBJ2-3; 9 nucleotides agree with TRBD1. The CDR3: CASSFFVPGQGRDTQYF. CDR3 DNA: TGTGCCAGCAGCTTTTTTGTCCCGGGACAGGGACGGGATACGCAGTATTTT.